One sample yielded the 14 T cell receptor beta chains listed below, sequenced in a study of blood T cell repertoires in COVID-19. Assay: immunoSEQ multiplex PCR; the TCRdb copy retains only in-frame clones and omits some. The data show about 290,000 clones, around 90% seen once. Material for sequencing was PBMCs or T cells enriched from blood (not recorded which). The source is a woman between 40 and 50 years old who had recovered from COVID-19.

The chain links TRBV6-2 or TRBV6-3 to TRBJ2-1; 15 nucleotides agree with TRBD2. V lost 5 bases, J lost 4 bases, and 9 bases stayed unmatched. The CDR3 is made up of 18 amino acids. In germline, CDR1 is MNHEY, CDR2 SVGEGT. The CDR3 reads CASSLTGLAGGIYNEQFF. The CDR3 DNA follows: TGTGCCAGCAGTCTCACGGGACTAGCGGGAGGAATATACAATGAGCAGTTCTTC.

This clone occurred a few times. The chain joins TRBV18 to TRBJ1-1; TRBD1 aligns across 10 bases. Trimming removed 6 bases from V and 1 base from J; junction bases left unmatched: 5. CDR1 and CDR2 (germline): KGHSH, LQKENI. This CDR3 contains 15 residues. The CDR3 DNA sequence: TGTGCCAGCTCGCGCCGGGACAGGGGGAACACTGAAGCTTTCTTT. Protein product: CASSRRDRGNTEAFF.

This chain joins TRBV18 and TRBJ1-2; the match to TRBD1 covers 10 bases. Germline trimming cut 3 bases from V and 11 bases from J; bases unmatched to any gene: 0. Germline-derived CDR1 and CDR2 are KGHSH and LQKENI. CDR3 length: 11 residues. CDR3 DNA: TGTGCCAGCTCACCGGACAGGGGGTACACCTTC. It yields the protein CASSPDRGYTF. Together with reference TRBV18 and TRBJ1-2, the CDR3 gives the full variable domain: NAGVMQNPRHLVRRRGQEARLRCSPMKGHSHVYWYRQLPEEGLKFMVYLQKENIIDESGMPKERFSAEFPKEGPSILRIQQVVRGDSAAYFCASSPDRGYTFGSGTRLTVV.

This chain links TRBV7-6 with TRBJ1-3; D remains unclear. The CDR3 totals 18 residues. With 1 base removed from V and 2 bases from J, the gap between germline ends came to 18 bases. Germline assignment: CDR1 SGHVS and CDR2 FNYEAQ. CDR3 in DNA: TGTGCCAGCAGCTTAGGAGCGGCGTCAGTTAACACTGGAAACACCATATATTTT. It specifies CASSLGAASVNTGNTIYF.

V gene TRBV18 combines with J gene TRBJ1-1, with D possibly matching TRBD1 (6 bases). Trimming stripped 1 base from V and 8 bases from J, with 14 bases between. This CDR3 spans 14 amino acids. The V gene's germline CDR1 is KGHSH and CDR2 LQKENI. Written as DNA, the CDR3 is TGTGCCAGCTCACCACTCGGACAGCGTGGGGAAGCTTTCTTT. Translating it yields CASSPLGQRGEAFF.

The J gene is TRBJ2-3, the V gene TRBV25-1; 10 bases agree with TRBD2. After removal of 4 bases from V and 6 bases from J, the junction contained 7 bases not matched to a gene. The CDR3 is 15 residues long. CDR1 is MGHDK, CDR2 SYGVNS, per germline. The CDR3 region is CASSVLAGDGDTQYF. As DNA, the CDR3 is TGTGCCAGCAGTGTGCTAGCGGGAGATGGGGATACGCAGTATTTT. Based on the CDR3 plus reference TRBV25-1 and TRBJ2-3, the full variable domain is EADIYQTPRYLVIGTGKKITLECSQTMGHDKMYWYQQDPGMELHLIHYSYGVNSTEKGDLSSESTVSRIRTEHFPLTLESARPSHTSQYLCASSVLAGDGDTQYFGPGTRLTVL.

This chain connects TRBV5-8 to TRBJ1-5; a possible D gene is TRBD1 (6 bases). The CDR3 runs to 12 residues. From germline, CDR1 is SGHTS and CDR2 YDEGEE. Trimming took 2 bases from V and 7 from J, leaving 7 bases between them. The CDR3 nucleotides read TGTGCCAGCAGCTTCAGGGGACAGCCCCAGCATTTT. Its protein is CASSFRGQPQHF.

The chain carries TRBV4-1 and TRBJ1-2; TRBD1 might be the D (6 bases). V shed 5 bases and J shed 4 bases, with 14 bases lying between them. The germline V gene has CDR1 MGHRA and CDR2 YSYEKL. The CDR3 is 14 residues long. The CDR3 nucleotides are TGCGCCAGCAGCGCCAGGACAGCCTCCTATGGCTACACCTTC. Protein sequence: CASSARTASYGYTF.

This chain links TRBV2 with TRBJ1-2, with 10 nucleotides matching TRBD1. The CDR3 spans 13 residues. Trimming cost V 6 bases and J 8 bases; bases outside gene matches: 6. Per germline, CDR1 SNHLY and CDR2 FYNNEI. CDR3 nucleotides: TGTGCCAGCAGAGCGGGACAGGGGAACGGCTACACCTTC. This codes for CASRAGQGNGYTF.

The chain employs TRBV7-2 and TRBJ2-3; no clear D. This CDR3 is 16 amino acids long. With 1 base removed from V and 2 bases from J, the gap between germline ends came to 13 bases. CDR1 and CDR2 from the germline V gene are SGHTA and FQGNSA. CDR3 residues: CASSLDGPKSTDTQYF. CDR3 nucleotides: TGTGCCAGCAGCTTAGATGGCCCAAAATCCACAGATACGCAGTATTTT. Filled out from reference TRBV7-2 and TRBJ2-3, the complete variable domain reads GAGVSQSPSNKVTEKGKDVELRCDPISGHTALYWYRQSLGQGLEFLIYFQGNSAPDKSGLPSDRFSAERTGGSVSTLTIQRTQQEDSAVYLCASSLDGPKSTDTQYFGPGTRLTVL.

As DNA, the CDR3 is TGTGCCAGTAGTAAGACGGGGATGAACACTGAAGCTTTCTTT. Protein: CASSKTGMNTEAFF. The chain recombines TRBV19 with TRBJ1-1; D ambiguous. The V end lost 4 bases, the J end lost 0 bases, and 9 bases lay between the germline ends. The germline V gene encodes CDR1 LNHDA and CDR2 SQIVND (reference sequence). The CDR3 runs to 14 residues.

In its sample, this clone was seen a few times. This chain uses TRBV7-3 with TRBJ1-5; 8 nucleotides match TRBD1. The J segment lost 6 bases and the V segment lost 0 bases, leaving 4 bases of the junction unmatched. Germline-derived CDR1 and CDR2 are SGHTA and FQGTGA. The CDR3 consists of 15 residues. The CDR3 DNA reads TGTGCCAGCAGCTTAACGTCAGGGGGCGGTCAGCCCCAGCATTTT. This translates into CASSLTSGGGQPQHF.

CDR3 bases: TGTGCCTGGAGTTATCGCGGCAGATCCCTCTCTGGAAACACCATATATTTT. Translating it yields CAWSYRGRSLSGNTIYF. The V call is TRBV30, the J call TRBJ1-3; unclear D gene. Germline lookup yields CDR1 GTSNPN and CDR2 SVGIG (reference sequence). The CDR3 runs to 17 residues. The germline V and J ends were trimmed by 2 bases and 0 bases, with 17 bases remaining between them.

The chain links TRBV5-5 to TRBJ2-3; 12 positions match TRBD2. V shed 0 bases, J shed 4 bases, and the junction held 6 bases outside the gene matches. This CDR3 comprises 17 residues. In germline, CDR1 is SGHKS, CDR2 YYEKEE (reference sequence). In DNA, the CDR3 is TGTGCCAGCAGCTTGGCCGAGGGACTAGCGGGTGCAGATACGCAGTATTTT. Residues: CASSLAEGLAGADTQYF.